The next 15 T cell receptor beta chains were all read from a single sample in a study of metastatic and nonmetastatic thyroid tumors (dated by TCRdb to the early 2020s). The library was produced with PCR. Sequenced on an Illumina HiSeq 4000. TCRdb's own reprocessing of the public reads used fastp at Q25 and MiXCR and kept productive beta chains. Within this sample are 2,000 to 3,000 clones, with roughly a quarter of them counted one time only. The ten largest clones represent about a fifth of the sample. Before undergoing thyroid surgery, none of the patients had been given any kind of treatment. The specimen was tumor tissue. The source of these receptors is a female donor with papillary thyroid cancer or a benign thyroid nodule (not recorded which). Some clones in this sample may be carry-over from other donors' samples.

This clone occurred a few times. V gene TRBV5-1 combines with J gene TRBJ1-2; D call uncertain. Trimming pared 0 bases from V and 3 bases from J, leaving 3 bases between. CDR3 length: 12 amino acids. CDR1 and CDR2 from the germline V gene are SGHRS and YFSETQ. This chain's CDR3 is CASSLADYGYTF. The DNA of the CDR3 is TGCGCCAGCAGCTTGGCGGACTATGGCTACACCTTC.

In its sample, this clone ranks as large (0.1 to 1%). The V call is TRBV20-1, the J call TRBJ1-1; 8 bases map to TRBD1. CDR1 DFQATT and CDR2 SNEGSKA come from the germline V gene (reference sequence). With V trimmed by 2 bases and J by 4 bases, 3 bases remained unmatched. The CDR3 consists of 13 residues. CDR3 nucleotides: TGCAGTGCTAGATGGACAGGGTCCACTGAAGCTTTCTTT. Its translation is CSARWTGSTEAFF.

This sequence joins TRBV19 and TRBJ2-7; D uncertain. CDR1 LNHDA and CDR2 SQIVND come from the germline V gene (reference sequence). V lost 7 bases and J lost 6, with 13 bases in between. The CDR3 is made up of 12 amino acids. CDR3 sequence: CASTVGLSEQYF. For the CDR3, the DNA is TGTGCCAGTACGGTGGGCCTATCCGAGCAGTACTTC.

The V gene is TRBV30, the J gene TRBJ2-7; perhaps TRBD1 as D (6 bases). Trimming pared 5 bases from V and 3 bases from J, leaving 17 bases between. Germline values: CDR1 GTSNPN, CDR2 SVGIG (reference sequence). This CDR3 contains 14 residues. The CDR3 nucleotides read TGTGCCTGGGCCAAGACGGACAGTATCTACGAGCAGTACTTC. This sequence encodes CAWAKTDSIYEQYF.

The chain combines TRBV20-1 with TRBJ2-3, with D uncertain. V was trimmed by 7 bases and J by 6 bases, leaving 2 bases between them. The length of the CDR3 is 8 residues. Germline values: CDR1 DFQATT, CDR2 SNEGSKA (reference sequence). CDR3 protein: CSGDTQYF. In DNA, the CDR3 is TGCAGTGGTGATACGCAGTATTTT.

The chain is built from TRBV2 and TRBJ1-4; 8 bases align to TRBD1. Losses at the gene ends were 5 bases for V and 3 bases for J; bases not matched to a gene: 14. This CDR3 region has 18 residues. Germline V CDR1 and CDR2: SNHLY, FYNNEI. The CDR3 nucleotides are TGTGCCAGCAGTTCAACAAACCAACAGGGGGTGGCTAATGAAAAACTGTTTTTT. Encoded protein: CASSSTNQQGVANEKLFF.

The chain is built from TRBV19 and TRBJ2-6; weak D call: TRBD1 (5 bases). CDR1 is LNHDA and CDR2 is SQIVND in the germline V gene (reference sequence). V lost 8 bases to trimming and J lost 0 bases, with 8 bases between them. This CDR3 is 14 amino acids long. The CDR3 loop reads CASWGRSGANVLTF. The CDR3 nucleotides are TGTGCCAGTTGGGGCCGCTCTGGGGCCAACGTCCTGACTTTC.

The CDR3 region has the DNA TGTGCCAGCAGCTTAGACGGACAGGGTACTTTTAATGAGCAGTTCTTC. It translates to CASSLDGQGTFNEQFF. The V call is TRBV11-2, the J call TRBJ2-1; 8 bases line up with TRBD1. This CDR3 has 16 amino acids. Germline V gives CDR1 SGHAT, CDR2 FQNNGV. The ends lost 0 bases at V and 7 bases at J; junction bases unmatched: 8.

The gene calls are TRBV6-1 and TRBJ1-2, with 11 nucleotides matching TRBD1. V trimming: 6 bases; J trimming: 8 bases; junction bases outside the gene matches: 11. The CDR3 totals 15 residues. Germline V lookup: CDR1 MNHNS, CDR2 SASEGT. DNA for the CDR3: TGTGCCAGCAGCGCGGACAGGGGGCTGGGAGTAGGCTACACCTTC. Protein: CASSADRGLGVGYTF.

This clone was seen ten or more times. The chain links TRBV27 to TRBJ2-7; the D gene could be TRBD1 or TRBD2 (5 bases each). The germline V and J ends were trimmed by 2 bases and 5 bases, with 13 bases remaining between them. The CDR3 spans 14 residues. Germline CDR1 MNHEY, CDR2 SMNVEV (reference sequence). The CDR3 is CASSLRGVGDEQYF. Here the CDR3 DNA reads TGTGCCAGCAGTTTAAGAGGGGTGGGAGACGAGCAGTACTTC.

This clone appeared a few times. At one end, the junction sequence differs from germline, possibly due to a read error. J is TRBJ1-5 and V is TRBV24-1, with a tentative D call TRBD1 (5 bases). The CDR3 contains 15 residues. The germline CDR1 and CDR2 sequences are KGHDR and SFDVKD. The CDR3 spells CATSDGDGRIQPQHF. CDR3 sequence (DNA): TGTGCCACTAGTGATGGGGACGGGCGGATTCAGCCCCAGCATTTT.

This clone appeared a few times. A read error may be the cause here, since a much bigger clone is one base away. V is TRBV28 and J is TRBJ2-3; 11 bases fit TRBD2. Germline CDR1 MDHEN, CDR2 SYDVKM. The CDR3 totals 15 residues. CDR3 DNA sequence: TGTGCCAGCAGAATAGCGGGAGGGGGCACAGATACGCGGTATTTT. This codes for CASRIAGGGTDTRYF.

This chain joins TRBV20-1 and TRBJ2-7, with 7 nucleotides matching TRBD1. Germline V gene sequence: CDR1 DFQATT, CDR2 SNEGSKA (reference sequence). V gave up 6 bases and J gave up 6 bases; unmatched junction bases: 11. This CDR3 has 13 amino acids. The CDR3 reads CSARLDRASEQYF. Here the CDR3 DNA reads TGCAGTGCCCGCCTCGACAGGGCGTCCGAGCAGTACTTC.

The chain employs TRBV6-1 and TRBJ1-1; D gene uncertain. The CDR3 is made up of 14 amino acids. V lost 1 base and J lost 1, with 7 bases in between. Germline CDR1 reads MNHNS; CDR2 reads SASEGT. The CDR3 spells CASSEGMANTEAFF. The DNA of the CDR3 is TGTGCCAGCAGTGAAGGGATGGCGAACACTGAAGCTTTCTTT.

This clone occurred a few times. The chain uses TRBV27 and TRBJ2-1; 11 bases line up with TRBD1. V dropped 3 bases and J dropped 6; count of bases not matched to a gene: 10. CDR3 size: 17 residues. Germline CDR1 MNHEY, CDR2 SMNVEV (reference sequence). Written as DNA, the CDR3 is TGTGCCAGCAGTTTGTATGTTGGACAGGGGGCGAGCAATGAGCAGTTCTTC. Residues: CASSLYVGQGASNEQFF.